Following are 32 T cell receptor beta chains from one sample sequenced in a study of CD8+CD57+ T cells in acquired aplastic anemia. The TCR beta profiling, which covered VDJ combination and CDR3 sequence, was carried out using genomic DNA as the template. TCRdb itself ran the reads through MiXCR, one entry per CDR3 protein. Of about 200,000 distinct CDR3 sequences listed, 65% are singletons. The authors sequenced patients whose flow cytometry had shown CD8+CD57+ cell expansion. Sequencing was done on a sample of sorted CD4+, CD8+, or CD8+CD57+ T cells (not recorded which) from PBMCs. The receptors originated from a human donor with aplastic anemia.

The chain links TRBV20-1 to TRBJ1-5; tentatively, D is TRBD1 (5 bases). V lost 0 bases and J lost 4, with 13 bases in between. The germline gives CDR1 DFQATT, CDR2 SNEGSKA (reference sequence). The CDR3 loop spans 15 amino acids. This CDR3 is CSAREGGSLNQPQHF. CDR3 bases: TGCAGTGCTAGAGAGGGGGGGAGCCTAAATCAGCCCCAGCATTTT.

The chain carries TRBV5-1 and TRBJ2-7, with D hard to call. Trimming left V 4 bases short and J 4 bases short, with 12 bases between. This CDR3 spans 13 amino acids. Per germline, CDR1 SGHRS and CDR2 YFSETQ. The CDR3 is CASSDETGYEQYF. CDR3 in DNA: TGCGCCAGCAGCGACGAAACGGGTTACGAGCAGTACTTC.

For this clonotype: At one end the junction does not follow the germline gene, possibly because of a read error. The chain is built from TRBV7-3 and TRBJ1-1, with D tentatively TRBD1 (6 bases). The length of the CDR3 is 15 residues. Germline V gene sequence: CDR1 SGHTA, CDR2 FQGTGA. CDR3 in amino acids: CASSYSGQPNTEAFF. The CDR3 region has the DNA TGTGCCAGCAGCTACAGCGGACAGCCGAACACTGAAGCCTTCTTT. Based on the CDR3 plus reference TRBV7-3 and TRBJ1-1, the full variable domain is GAGVSQTPSNKVTEKGKYVELRCDPISGHTALYWYRQSLGQGPEFLIYFQGTGAADDSGLPNDRFFAVRPEGSVSTLKIQRTERGDSAVYLCASSYSGQPNTEAFFGQGTRLTVV.

This CDR3 reads CATSRPFPGHGAGDTEAFF. The CDR3 region has the DNA TGTGCCACCAGCAGACCATTTCCGGGACACGGCGCGGGGGACACTGAAGCTTTCTTT. This chain uses TRBV15 with TRBJ1-1, with TRBD1 as a possible D gene (6 bases). Germline loops: CDR1 LNHNV, CDR2 YYDKDF (reference sequence). The ends were cut back, 2 bases at V and 3 bases at J, with 25 bases in the middle. CDR3 length: 19 amino acids. The entire variable domain, with the rest obtained from reference TRBV15 and TRBJ1-1, is as follows: DAMVIQNPRYQVTQFGKPVTLSCSQTLNHNVMYWYQQKSSQAPKLLFHYYDKDFNNEADTPDNFQSRRPNTSFCFLDIRSPGLGDTAMYLCATSRPFPGHGAGDTEAFFGQGTRLTVV.

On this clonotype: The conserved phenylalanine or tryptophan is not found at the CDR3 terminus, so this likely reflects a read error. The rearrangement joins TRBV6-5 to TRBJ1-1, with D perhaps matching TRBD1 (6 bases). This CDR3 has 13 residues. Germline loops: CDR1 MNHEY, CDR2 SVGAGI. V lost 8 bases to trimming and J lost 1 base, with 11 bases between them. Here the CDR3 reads CASLGQTNTEAFL. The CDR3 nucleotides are TGTGCCAGCCTAGGACAGACGAACACTGAAGCTTTCTTG.

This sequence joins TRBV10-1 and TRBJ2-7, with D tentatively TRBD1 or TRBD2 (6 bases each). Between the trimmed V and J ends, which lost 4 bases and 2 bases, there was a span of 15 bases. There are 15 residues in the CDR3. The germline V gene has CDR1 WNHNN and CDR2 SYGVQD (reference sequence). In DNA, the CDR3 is TGCGCCAGCAGTGTCGGGGGCTCTACCCCCTACGAGCAGTACTTC. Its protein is CASSVGGSTPYEQYF.

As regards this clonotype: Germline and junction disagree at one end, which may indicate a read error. The CDR3 sequence is CAGSLVGDGGNQPQHF. Written as DNA, the CDR3 is TGTGCCGGCAGCTTAGTCGGGGACGGAGGTAATCAGCCCCAGCATTTT. The genes are TRBV7-9 and TRBJ1-5; possible D gene TRBD1, 5 bases. The CDR3 has 16 residues. Germline V gene data show CDR1 as SEHNR and CDR2 as FQNEAQ (reference sequence).

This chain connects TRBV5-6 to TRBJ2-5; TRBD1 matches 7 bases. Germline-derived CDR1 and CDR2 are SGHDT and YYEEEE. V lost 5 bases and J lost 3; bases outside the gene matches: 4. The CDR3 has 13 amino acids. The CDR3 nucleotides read TGTGCCAGCAGGATCGGGACAGAAGAGACCCAGTACTTC. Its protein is CASRIGTEETQYF.

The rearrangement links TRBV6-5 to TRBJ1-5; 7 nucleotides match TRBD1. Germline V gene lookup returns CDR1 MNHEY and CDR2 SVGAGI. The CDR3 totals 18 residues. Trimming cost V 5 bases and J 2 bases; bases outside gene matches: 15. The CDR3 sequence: CASSPCGDSAVGNQPQHF. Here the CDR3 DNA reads TGTGCCAGCAGTCCGTGCGGGGACAGCGCGGTAGGCAATCAGCCCCAGCATTTT.

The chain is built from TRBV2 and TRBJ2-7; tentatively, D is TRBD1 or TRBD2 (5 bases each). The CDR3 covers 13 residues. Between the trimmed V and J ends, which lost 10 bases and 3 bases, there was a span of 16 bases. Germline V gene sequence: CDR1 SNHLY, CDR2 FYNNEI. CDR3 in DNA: TGTGCCACCAGAGGGGATGTCGTCTACGAGCAGTACTTC. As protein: CATRGDVVYEQYF.

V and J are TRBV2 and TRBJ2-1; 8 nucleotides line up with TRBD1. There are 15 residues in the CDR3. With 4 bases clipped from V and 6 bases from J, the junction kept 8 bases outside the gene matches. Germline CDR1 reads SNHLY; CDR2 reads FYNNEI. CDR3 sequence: CASSGSQGAFNEQFF. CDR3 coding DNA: TGTGCCAGCAGTGGGAGTCAGGGGGCCTTCAATGAGCAGTTCTTC.

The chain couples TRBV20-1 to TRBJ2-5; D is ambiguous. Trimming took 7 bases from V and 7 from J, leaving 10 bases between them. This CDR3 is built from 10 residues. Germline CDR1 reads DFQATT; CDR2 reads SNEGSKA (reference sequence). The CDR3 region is CSDLVGTQYF. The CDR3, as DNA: TGCAGTGATCTAGTTGGGACCCAGTACTTC.

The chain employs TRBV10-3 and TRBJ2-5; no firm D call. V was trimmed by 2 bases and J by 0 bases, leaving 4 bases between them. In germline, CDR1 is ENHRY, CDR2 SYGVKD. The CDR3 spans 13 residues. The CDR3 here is CAISEQDQETQYF. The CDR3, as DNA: TGTGCCATCAGTGAGCAGGACCAAGAGACCCAGTACTTC.

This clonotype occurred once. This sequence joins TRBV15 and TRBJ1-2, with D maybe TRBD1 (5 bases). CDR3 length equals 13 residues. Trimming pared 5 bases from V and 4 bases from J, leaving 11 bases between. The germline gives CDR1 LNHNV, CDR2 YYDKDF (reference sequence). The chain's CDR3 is CATSGGVSYGYTF. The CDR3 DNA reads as TGTGCCACCAGCGGGGGAGTTAGCTATGGCTACACCTTC.

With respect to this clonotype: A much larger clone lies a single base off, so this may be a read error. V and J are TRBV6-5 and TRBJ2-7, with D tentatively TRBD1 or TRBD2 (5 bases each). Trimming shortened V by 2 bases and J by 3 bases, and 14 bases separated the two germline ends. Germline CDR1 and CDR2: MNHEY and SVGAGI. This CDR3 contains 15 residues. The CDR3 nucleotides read TGTGCCAGCAGTTACCGACCATCAGGGAGCTACGAGCAGTACTTC. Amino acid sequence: CASSYRPSGSYEQYF.

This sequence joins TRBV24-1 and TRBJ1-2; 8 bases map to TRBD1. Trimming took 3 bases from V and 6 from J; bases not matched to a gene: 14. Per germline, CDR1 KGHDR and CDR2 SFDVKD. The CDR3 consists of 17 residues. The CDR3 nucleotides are TGTGCCACCAGTGATGGGCGACGGACAGGGTGGGGAGATGGCTACACCTTC. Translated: CATSDGRRTGWGDGYTF.

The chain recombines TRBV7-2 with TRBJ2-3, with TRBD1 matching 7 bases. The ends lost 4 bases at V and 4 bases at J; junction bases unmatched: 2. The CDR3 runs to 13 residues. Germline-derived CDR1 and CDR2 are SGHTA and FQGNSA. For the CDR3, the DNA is TGTGCCAGCAGCTACCAGGGGGCAGATACGCAGTATTTT. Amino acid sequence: CASSYQGADTQYF.

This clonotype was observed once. The CDR3 sequence: CASTEDRLSSYEQYF. The DNA of the CDR3 is TGTGCCAGCACCGAGGACAGGTTGAGCTCCTACGAGCAGTACTTC. V gene TRBV2 combines with J gene TRBJ2-7; 7 bases map to TRBD1. CDR3 length: 15 residues. The V segment lost 7 bases and the J segment 0 bases; nucleotides outside the gene matches: 9. Germline V gives CDR1 SNHLY, CDR2 FYNNEI.

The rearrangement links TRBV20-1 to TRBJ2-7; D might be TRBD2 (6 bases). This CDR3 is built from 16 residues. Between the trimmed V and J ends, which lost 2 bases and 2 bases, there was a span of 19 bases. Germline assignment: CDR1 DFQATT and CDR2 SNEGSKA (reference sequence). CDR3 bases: TGCAGTGCTAGAAGCTTGGGAGGAGGAGGAGCCTACGAGCAGTACTTC. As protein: CSARSLGGGGAYEQYF.

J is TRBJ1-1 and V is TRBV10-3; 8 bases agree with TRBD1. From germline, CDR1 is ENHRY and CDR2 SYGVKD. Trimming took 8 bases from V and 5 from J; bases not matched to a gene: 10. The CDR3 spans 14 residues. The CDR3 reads CAIGKTGDGTEAFF. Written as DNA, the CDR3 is TGTGCCATCGGAAAGACAGGGGACGGTACTGAAGCTTTCTTT.

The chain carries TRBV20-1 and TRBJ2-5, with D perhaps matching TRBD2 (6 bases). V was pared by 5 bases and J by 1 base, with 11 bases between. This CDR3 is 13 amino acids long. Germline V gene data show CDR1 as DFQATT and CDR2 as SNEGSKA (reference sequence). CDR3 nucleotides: TGCAGTGCTCTACTAGCAGTCCAAGAGACCCAGTACTTC. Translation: CSALLAVQETQYF.

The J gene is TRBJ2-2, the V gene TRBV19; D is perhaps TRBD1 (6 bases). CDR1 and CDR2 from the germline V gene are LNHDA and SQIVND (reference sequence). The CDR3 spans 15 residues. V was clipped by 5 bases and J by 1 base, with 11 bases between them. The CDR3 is CASSRQDLNTGELFF. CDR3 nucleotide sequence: TGTGCCAGTAGTCGACAGGACCTGAACACCGGGGAGCTGTTTTTT. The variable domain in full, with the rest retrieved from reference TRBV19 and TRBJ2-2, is DGGITQSPKYLFRKEGQNVTLSCEQNLNHDAMYWYRQDPGQGLRLIYYSQIVNDFQKGDIAEGYSVSREKKESFPLTVTSAQKNPTAFYLCASSRQDLNTGELFFGEGSRLTVL.

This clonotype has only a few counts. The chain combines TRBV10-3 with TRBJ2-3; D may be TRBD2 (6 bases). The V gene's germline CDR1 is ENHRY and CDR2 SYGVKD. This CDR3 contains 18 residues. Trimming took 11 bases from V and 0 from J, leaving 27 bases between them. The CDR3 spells CASSWGVGDLSSTDTQYF. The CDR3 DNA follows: TGTGCCTCATCATGGGGGGTGGGGGACCTTAGTAGCACAGATACGCAGTATTTT.

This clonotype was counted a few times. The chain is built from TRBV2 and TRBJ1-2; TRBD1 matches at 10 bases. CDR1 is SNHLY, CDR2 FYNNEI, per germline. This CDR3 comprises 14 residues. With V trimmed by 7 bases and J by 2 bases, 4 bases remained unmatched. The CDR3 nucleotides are TGTGCCAGCAATCCGGGACAGGGGAACTATGGCTACACCTTC. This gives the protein CASNPGQGNYGYTF.

CDR3 nucleotides: TGCGCCAGCAGCTTGGCCGCGGTGAGCGGAAACACCATATATTTT. Amino acids: CASSLAAVSGNTIYF. This chain uses TRBV5-1 with TRBJ1-3; D gene ambiguous. The CDR3 sequence is 15 residues long. Germline CDR1 reads SGHRS; CDR2 reads YFSETQ. V was pared by 0 bases and J by 4 bases, with 11 bases between.

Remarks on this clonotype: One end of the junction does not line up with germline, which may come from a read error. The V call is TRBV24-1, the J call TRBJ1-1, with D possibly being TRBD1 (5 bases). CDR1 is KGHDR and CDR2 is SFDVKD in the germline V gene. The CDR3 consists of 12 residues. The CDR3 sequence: CASSDSGFEAFF. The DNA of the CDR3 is TGTGCCTCCAGTGATTCAGGGTTTGAAGCTTTCTTT.

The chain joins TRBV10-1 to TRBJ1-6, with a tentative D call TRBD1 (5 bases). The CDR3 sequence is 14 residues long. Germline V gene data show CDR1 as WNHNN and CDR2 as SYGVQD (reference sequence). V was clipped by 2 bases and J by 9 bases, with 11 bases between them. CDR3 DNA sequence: TGCGCCAGCAGTGAGGGCCAGGGTTCTTCACCCCTCCACTTT. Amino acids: CASSEGQGSSPLHF.

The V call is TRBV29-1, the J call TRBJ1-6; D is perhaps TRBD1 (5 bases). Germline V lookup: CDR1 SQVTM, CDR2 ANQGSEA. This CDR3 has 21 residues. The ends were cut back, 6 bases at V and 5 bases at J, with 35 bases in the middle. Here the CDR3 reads CSVMSLSSPGHRGIDNSPLHF. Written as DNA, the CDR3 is TGCAGCGTAATGTCCCTAAGCTCACCGGGGCATAGAGGGATAGATAATTCACCCCTCCACTTT.

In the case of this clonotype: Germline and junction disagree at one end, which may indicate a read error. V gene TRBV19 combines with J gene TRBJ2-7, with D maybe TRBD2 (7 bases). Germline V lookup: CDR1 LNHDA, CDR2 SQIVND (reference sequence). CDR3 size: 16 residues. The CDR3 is CASSLTGGLASYEQCF. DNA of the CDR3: TGTGCCAGTAGCCTAACGGGGGGCCTTGCTTCCTACGAGCAGTGCTTC. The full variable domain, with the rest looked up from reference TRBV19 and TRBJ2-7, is DGGITQSPKYLFRKEGQNVTLSCEQNLNHDAMYWYRQDPGQGLRLIYYSQIVNDFQKGDIAEGYSVSREKKESFPLTVTSAQKNPTAFYLCASSLTGGLASYEQCFGPGTRLTVT.

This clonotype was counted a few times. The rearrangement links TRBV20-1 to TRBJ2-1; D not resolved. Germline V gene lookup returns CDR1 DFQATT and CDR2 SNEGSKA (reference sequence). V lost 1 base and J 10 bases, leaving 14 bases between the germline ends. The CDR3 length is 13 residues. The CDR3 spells CSARVRATREQFF. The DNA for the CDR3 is TGCAGTGCTAGAGTTCGGGCTACCAGGGAGCAGTTCTTC.

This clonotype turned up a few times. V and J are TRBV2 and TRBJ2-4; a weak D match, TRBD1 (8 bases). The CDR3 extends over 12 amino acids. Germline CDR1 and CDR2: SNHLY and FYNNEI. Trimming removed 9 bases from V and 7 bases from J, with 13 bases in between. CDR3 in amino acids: CARQQGGNIQYF. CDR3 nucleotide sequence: TGTGCCAGGCAACAGGGGGGGAACATTCAGTACTTC.

The CDR3 DNA follows: TGCAGTGCTAGAGATTGGGGACAGGGGCATGGCTACACCTTC. It yields the protein CSARDWGQGHGYTF. The genes are TRBV20-1 and TRBJ1-2, with 10 bases aligning to TRBD1. V shed 0 bases and J 6 bases; nucleotides not matched to a gene: 4. CDR1 DFQATT and CDR2 SNEGSKA come from the germline V gene (reference sequence). There are 14 residues in the CDR3.